Below are 27 T cell receptor beta chains sequenced from a single sample in a study of T cells in Graves' hyperthyroidism and ophthalmopathy. Amplification of TCR beta CDR3 regions used RNA as the template. RT-PCR in the first round (using the HTBI primer set) targeted the TCR CDR3. TCRdb re-derived calls from the multiplex PCR reads in MiXCR, one entry per CDR3 protein. Of hundreds of thousands of distinct CDR3 sequences listed, about 17% were seen once; the top ten hold 3% to 4.5%. The sample comprised blood. The receptors come from a woman in her 30s with Graves' hyperthyroidism.

Only a few counts were recorded for this clonotype. The chain has TRBV20-1 and TRBJ2-5; TRBD2 aligns across 7 bases. With V trimmed by 1 base and J by 4 bases, 6 bases remained unmatched. Germline CDR1 and CDR2: DFQATT and SNEGSKA (reference sequence). The CDR3 is made up of 14 amino acids. This chain's CDR3 is CSARVAGVPETQYF. The CDR3 nucleotides are TGCAGTGCTAGAGTTGCGGGAGTACCAGAGACCCAGTACTTC.

CDR3 residues: CASSETEQYNSPLHF. In DNA, the CDR3 is TGTGCCAGCAGCGAAACAGAACAGTATAATTCACCCCTCCACTTT. This chain links TRBV9 with TRBJ1-6; D is undetermined. This CDR3 has 15 residues. The germline gives CDR1 SGDLS, CDR2 YYNGEE. V lost 3 bases, J lost 4 bases, and 11 bases lay in between.

The genes are TRBV20-1 and TRBJ1-5; D gene uncertain. The CDR3 sequence is 17 residues long. Trimming removed 3 bases from V and 0 bases from J, with 18 bases in between. Per the germline V gene, CDR1 is DFQATT and CDR2 is SNEGSKA (reference sequence). The CDR3, as DNA: TGCAGTGCTAGGAGTTCCCGGCAGTTCGATAGCAATCAGCCCCAGCATTTT. Translation gives CSARSSRQFDSNQPQHF.

This clonotype was observed many times. The chain is built from TRBV28 and TRBJ1-1, with D hard to call. Germline V lookup: CDR1 MDHEN, CDR2 SYDVKM. This CDR3 has 15 amino acids. Trimming removed 2 bases from V and 3 bases from J, with 13 bases in between. The CDR3 sequence: CASSLLVIVDTEAFF. DNA for the CDR3: TGTGCCAGCAGTTTACTTGTCATCGTGGACACTGAAGCTTTCTTT.

This clonotype occurred a few times. The chain carries TRBV5-1 and TRBJ1-4; D unclear. CDR1 and CDR2 (germline): SGHRS, YFSETQ. This CDR3 has 16 amino acids. Trimming stripped 0 bases from V and 4 bases from J, with 13 bases between. CDR3 protein: CASSLEGPTGNEKLFF. The CDR3 nucleotides are TGCGCCAGCAGCTTGGAGGGCCCGACGGGTAATGAAAAACTGTTTTTT.

This sequence joins TRBV5-1 and TRBJ1-1; 9 bases agree with TRBD1. CDR3 length equals 16 residues. CDR1 and CDR2 from the germline V gene are SGHRS and YFSETQ. The V segment lost 0 bases and the J segment 5 bases; nucleotides outside the gene matches: 8. The CDR3 sequence: CASSLAWTGEETEAFF. Written as DNA, the CDR3 is TGCGCCAGCAGCTTGGCCTGGACAGGGGAGGAAACTGAAGCTTTCTTT.

This clonotype was counted between two and nine times. The chain links TRBV7-8 to TRBJ1-5; the D is unclear. CDR1 SGHVS and CDR2 FQNEAQ come from the germline V gene. The CDR3 spans 16 residues. V was cut by 3 bases and J by 2 bases, with 14 bases left in between. The CDR3 region is CASSLGRVAGNQPQHF. CDR3 DNA: TGTGCCAGCAGCTTGGGCAGAGTAGCGGGCAATCAGCCCCAGCATTTT.

The table lists this clonotype with many counts. The chain recombines TRBV12-3 or TRBV12-4 with TRBJ2-7, with 11 bases matching TRBD2. The CDR3 length is 15 residues. The V gene end was trimmed by 5 bases and the J gene end by 0 bases; junction bases not matched to a gene: 3. This CDR3 reads CASSRTSGFSYEQYF. Written as DNA, the CDR3 is TGTGCCAGCAGTAGGACTAGCGGGTTCTCCTACGAGCAGTACTTC.

At least ten counts were recorded for this clonotype. V usage is TRBV6-1 and J usage is TRBJ2-2, with unresolved D. From germline, CDR1 is MNHNS and CDR2 SASEGT. The CDR3 totals 13 residues. V was shortened by 5 bases and J by 7 bases, with 11 bases between the two germline ends. The CDR3 loop is CASSYSGYGELFF. In DNA form, the CDR3 reads TGTGCCAGCAGTTATTCCGGATACGGGGAGCTGTTTTTT.

This clonotype was seen repeatedly, ten times or more. The gene calls are TRBV12-3 or TRBV12-4 and TRBJ2-1; the D gene is possibly TRBD2 (6 bases). Trimming removed 3 bases at V and 0 bases at J, with 12 bases between. CDR3 length: 16 amino acids. The CDR3 nucleotides are TGTGCCAGCAGTTTCGGGGGTCCGAGCTCCTACAATGAGCAGTTCTTC. It translates to CASSFGGPSSYNEQFF.

This rearrangement joins TRBV5-1 to TRBJ2-1; 13 bases are shared with TRBD2. CDR1 and CDR2 from the germline V gene are SGHRS and YFSETQ. V gave up 0 bases and J gave up 10 bases; unmatched junction bases: 13. The CDR3 length is 18 residues. CDR3 nucleotide sequence: TGCGCCAGCAGCTTGGGGACTAGCGGGAGCCTGACCCCTCGAGAGCAGTTCTTC. As protein: CASSLGTSGSLTPREQFF.

This clonotype was seen at least ten times. The chain links TRBV5-1 to TRBJ2-1; 8 bases line up with TRBD1. The trim removed 4 bases at V and 3 bases at J, leaving 9 bases unmatched. The CDR3 covers 16 residues. Germline values: CDR1 SGHRS, CDR2 YFSETQ. The CDR3 protein is CASSQTGVIFYNEQFF. The CDR3 DNA sequence: TGCGCCAGCAGCCAGACAGGGGTCATATTCTACAATGAGCAGTTCTTC.

The chain couples TRBV2 to TRBJ2-3; the D is unclear. V lost 3 bases, J lost 6 bases, and 4 bases lay in between. CDR1 SNHLY and CDR2 FYNNEI come from the germline V gene. This CDR3 is 11 amino acids long. The chain's CDR3 is CASSDEDTQYF. The CDR3 DNA sequence: TGTGCCAGCAGTGACGAGGATACGCAGTATTTT.

V is TRBV20-1 and J is TRBJ2-7, with unresolved D. Germline V gene sequence: CDR1 DFQATT, CDR2 SNEGSKA (reference sequence). The length of the CDR3 is 12 residues. V lost 3 bases, J lost 6 bases, and 12 bases lay in between. The CDR3 DNA reads as TGCAGTGCTAGCTCAAACCGGCCCGAGCAGTACTTC. It codes for CSASSNRPEQYF.

This clonotype was seen many times. The V gene is TRBV6-1, the J gene TRBJ2-7; 9 bases agree with TRBD2. Germline CDR1 MNHNS, CDR2 SASEGT. V was pared by 8 bases and J by 4 bases, with 12 bases of the junction left unmatched. The CDR3 consists of 15 residues. CDR3 protein: CASRRSGSAIYEQYF. Written as DNA, the CDR3 is TGTGCCAGCCGTCGTAGCGGGAGTGCGATATACGAGCAGTACTTC.

Many counts were recorded for this clonotype. The chain carries TRBV27 and TRBJ2-4, with 14 bases matching TRBD2. Germline trimming cut 5 bases from V and 8 bases from J; bases unmatched to any gene: 5. Germline V gives CDR1 MNHEY, CDR2 SMNVEV (reference sequence). The CDR3 runs to 15 residues. In DNA, the CDR3 is TGTGCCAGCAGTGCCCCGACTAGCGGGAGGGACATTCAGTACTTC. This sequence encodes CASSAPTSGRDIQYF.

This clonotype was seen only a few times. The chain is built from TRBV12-3 or TRBV12-4 and TRBJ2-1; D is possibly TRBD1 (6 bases). The ends were cut back, 6 bases at V and 12 bases at J, with 15 bases in the middle. This CDR3 region has 12 residues. The CDR3 region has the DNA TGTGCCAGCAGACCGCCAGGGGATGGGCAGTTCTTC. Amino acids: CASRPPGDGQFF.

There are a few counts of this clonotype. The rearrangement uses TRBV3-1 and TRBJ2-7; D gene uncertain. Per the germline V gene, CDR1 is LGHDT and CDR2 is YNNKEL (reference sequence). This CDR3 has 13 amino acids. V lost 0 bases and J lost 6, with 9 bases in between. CDR3 bases: TGTGCCAGCAGCCAAGATTTTGGAACCGAGCAGTACTTC. Its translation is CASSQDFGTEQYF.

The sample holds many counts of this clonotype. The gene calls are TRBV20-1 and TRBJ2-7; either TRBD1 or TRBD2 may fit D (5 bases each). Trimming stripped 4 bases from V and 2 bases from J, with 15 bases between. The CDR3 is made up of 14 amino acids. Germline V gene data show CDR1 as DFQATT and CDR2 as SNEGSKA (reference sequence). The CDR3: CSATPGRKTYEQYF. CDR3 bases: TGCAGTGCTACGCCGGGACGCAAAACCTACGAGCAGTACTTC.

This clonotype came up many times. This chain uses TRBV7-2 with TRBJ1-2, with D maybe TRBD1 (5 bases). Trimming removed 1 base from V and 4 bases from J, with 10 bases in between. CDR1 and CDR2 (germline): SGHTA, FQGNSA. CDR3 length: 14 amino acids. In DNA form, the CDR3 reads TGTGCCAGCAGCTTAGTCGGGGGGAGCTATGGCTACACCTTC. This codes for CASSLVGGSYGYTF.

At least ten counts were recorded for this clonotype. The chain joins TRBV20-1 to TRBJ1-2; 12 bases are a match to TRBD1. Germline CDR1 reads DFQATT; CDR2 reads SNEGSKA (reference sequence). The V gene end was trimmed by 0 bases and the J gene end by 8 bases; junction bases not matched to a gene: 7. This CDR3 is built from 15 residues. CDR3 DNA: TGCAGTGCTAGAGATTTGGGACAGGGGGCATGGGGCTACACCTTC. This codes for CSARDLGQGAWGYTF.

A few counts support this clonotype. J is TRBJ2-6 and V is TRBV6-7; a weak D match, TRBD2 (6 bases). TRBV6-7 is treated as an ORF (open reading frame) with a function not yet certain. The CDR3 loop spans 16 amino acids. Trimming took off 0 bases at V and 2 bases at J, with 8 bases between the two ends. The CDR3 DNA sequence: TGTGCCAGCAGTTACTCGAGCGGGCCTGGGGCCAACGTCCTGACTTTC. Translation gives CASSYSSGPGANVLTF.

The DNA of the CDR3 is TGTGCCAGCAGCTTCGAAGGACTAGCGGGAGGGACCTACAATGAGCAGTTCTTC. Its translation is CASSFEGLAGGTYNEQFF. V is TRBV11-3 and J is TRBJ2-1; 15 positions agree with TRBD2. The CDR3 length is 18 residues. The germline gives CDR1 SGHNT, CDR2 YENEEA. Germline trimming cut 3 bases from V and 2 bases from J; bases unmatched to any gene: 5.

This clonotype was counted only a few times. The gene calls are TRBV19 and TRBJ2-7; D is possibly TRBD2 (5 bases). Looked up from germline, CDR1 is LNHDA and CDR2 is SQIVND (reference sequence). The CDR3 is made up of 16 amino acids. The V and J ends lost 1 base and 5 bases respectively, with 18 bases between them. Written as DNA, the CDR3 is TGTGCCAGTAGTATAGCCCTCGGGCGGGCCTGGGACGAGCAGTACTTC. Amino acids: CASSIALGRAWDEQYF.

In DNA, the CDR3 is TGTGCCACCAGTGGTCAAAGCGGCCAAGAGACCCAGTACTTC. It yields the protein CATSGQSGQETQYF. V is TRBV24-1 and J is TRBJ2-5; D perhaps matches TRBD2 (5 bases). Trimming pared 5 bases from V and 1 base from J, leaving 10 bases between. The CDR3 loop spans 14 amino acids. CDR1 is KGHDR, CDR2 SFDVKD, per germline.

This clonotype was found many times. The chain uses TRBV5-1 and TRBJ2-7; perhaps TRBD2 as D (5 bases). The V gene's germline CDR1 is SGHRS and CDR2 YFSETQ. This CDR3 has 15 residues. Trimming stripped 0 bases from V and 4 bases from J, with 14 bases between. This chain's CDR3 is CASSLVAASKYEQYF. The CDR3 nucleotides are TGCGCCAGCAGCTTGGTCGCGGCTAGCAAGTACGAGCAGTACTTC.

This clonotype was observed many times. This rearrangement joins TRBV20-1 to TRBJ2-3; D is undetermined. CDR1 is DFQATT, CDR2 SNEGSKA, per germline (reference sequence). V was shortened by 3 bases and J by 0 bases, with 7 bases between the two germline ends. CDR3 size: 13 residues. The chain's CDR3 is CSARDPSTDTQYF. Here the CDR3 DNA reads TGCAGTGCTAGGGATCCTAGCACAGATACGCAGTATTTT.